This is a list of T cell receptor beta chains from one sample in a study of shared clonotypes between healthy human individuals. Measured with immunoSEQ multiplex PCR; TCRdb has only the in-frame clones, and not every one. Of some 2,100,000 clones listed, 93% were seen once; the top ten hold approximately 1.7%. The specimen sequenced was naive CD8+ T cells from PBMCs. The receptors shown here come from a man aged 18 to 30 in good health. Some clones in this sample may be carry-over from other donors' samples. The CDR3 runs from the conserved cysteine through the conserved F or W. A D gene is named only where the DNA matches it firmly. Clone size is given for some rows only: seen once, a few or many times, or a class if the clone is expanded.

NA,TRBV6-1,NA,TRBJ1-2,CASSEGEAFGYTF,TGTGCCAGCAGTGAAGGGGAGGCCTTTGGCTACACCTTC
NA,TRBV9,NA,TRBJ1-3,CASSGGISSGNTIYF,TGTGCCAGCAGCGGGGGAATAAGTTCTGGAAACACCATATATTTT
NA,TRBV4-3,NA,TRBJ2-2,CASSQGSVTGELFF,TGCGCCAGCAGCCAGGGGTCGGTCACCGGGGAGCTGTTTTTT
NA,TRBV19,NA,TRBJ1-1,CASSIHPGQGNTEAFF,TGTGCCAGTAGTATACACCCGGGGCAGGGGAACACTGAAGCTTTCTTT
NA,TRBV28,TRBD2,TRBJ2-5,CASSRRTSGSEETQYF,TGTGCCAGCAGTCGACGGACTAGCGGGTCCGAGGAGACCCAGTACTTC
NA,TRBV7-9,TRBD1,TRBJ1-1,CASSSTGGRVEAFF,TGTGCCAGCAGCTCCACAGGGGGAAGGGTCGAAGCTTTCTTT
NA,TRBV14,NA,TRBJ2-7,CASSQVGWTLPEQYF,TGTGCCAGCAGCCAAGTGGGGTGGACCCTCCCCGAGCAGTACTTC
NA,TRBV29-1,NA,TRBJ2-5,CSADIGTYQETQYF,TGCAGCGCTGACATTGGGACATATCAAGAGACCCAGTACTTC
once,TRBV7-9,NA,TRBJ2-1,CASSLDGRAYNEQFF,TGTGCCAGCAGCTTAGACGGTCGCGCCTACAATGAGCAGTTCTTC
NA,TRBV9,TRBD2,TRBJ2-1,CASSDTLTSGSSYNEQFF,TGTGCCAGCAGCGACACACTGACTAGCGGGAGCTCCTACAATGAGCAGTTCTTC
NA,TRBV6-5,NA,TRBJ2-3,CASSYLGIGEDTQYF,TGTGCCAGCAGTTACCTCGGGATCGGGGAAGATACGCAGTATTTT
NA,TRBV28,TRBD1,TRBJ2-5,CASSQGGSETQYF,TGTGCCAGCAGTCAAGGGGGCTCGGAGACCCAGTACTTC
NA,TRBV27,NA,TRBJ1-2,CASSLEAGNGVYGYTF,TGTGCCAGCAGTTTAGAGGCAGGGAACGGCGTCTATGGCTACACCTTC
NA,TRBV7-8,NA,TRBJ2-5,CASSLATGTRQQETQYF,TGTGCCAGCAGCTTAGCCACCGGGACACGACAACAAGAGACCCAGTACTTC
NA,TRBV5-6,TRBD2,TRBJ2-5,CASSPERGLGQETQYF,TGTGCCAGCAGCCCCGAGCGGGGGCTTGGCCAAGAGACCCAGTACTTC
NA,TRBV29-1,TRBD1,TRBJ2-2,CSADSGRGKVGELFF,TGCAGCGCTGATTCCGGCAGGGGGAAAGTCGGGGAGCTGTTTTTT
NA,TRBV5-6,TRBD2,TRBJ2-1,CASSLGLAKDEQFF,TGTGCCAGCAGCTTGGGACTAGCGAAAGATGAGCAGTTCTTC
NA,TRBV28,NA,TRBJ2-7,CASSLWSAAGYEQYF,TGTGCCAGCAGTTTATGGTCGGCGGCAGGCTACGAGCAGTACTTC
NA,TRBV27,NA,TRBJ2-7,CASSPLQILSYEQYF,TGTGCCAGCAGTCCCCTGCAGATTCTTTCCTACGAGCAGTACTTC
NA,TRBV14,TRBD2,TRBJ2-5,CASSPLMAGGGETQYF,TGTGCCAGCAGCCCCCTGATGGCGGGAGGGGGCGAGACCCAGTACTTC
NA,TRBV2,NA,TRBJ2-2,CASSVVQGKNTGELFF,TGTGCCAGCAGTGTTGTCCAGGGCAAAAACACCGGGGAGCTGTTTTTT
NA,TRBV6-6,NA,TRBJ2-1,CASSPRDRSYNEQFF,TGTGCCAGCAGTCCCCGGGATCGCTCCTACAATGAGCAGTTCTTC
NA,TRBV5-6,NA,TRBJ1-3,CASSRQSGNTIYF,TGTGCCAGCAGTCGACAGAGCGGAAACACCATATATTTT
NA,TRBV28,TRBD1,TRBJ2-3,CASSLTGDTDTQYF,TGTGCCAGCAGCTTAACAGGGGACACAGATACGCAGTATTTT
NA,TRBV7-9,TRBD1,TRBJ2-7,CASSPRDRGESEQYF,TGTGCCAGCAGCCCCCGGGACAGGGGGGAGTCCGAGCAGTACTTC
NA,TRBV27,NA,TRBJ2-1,CASSPHPAYNEQFF,TGTGCCAGCAGCCCCCATCCAGCTTACAATGAGCAGTTCTTC
once,TRBV7-6,NA,TRBJ2-7,CASGRSVRDYEQYF,TGTGCCAGCGGAAGGTCAGTGCGGGACTACGAGCAGTACTTC